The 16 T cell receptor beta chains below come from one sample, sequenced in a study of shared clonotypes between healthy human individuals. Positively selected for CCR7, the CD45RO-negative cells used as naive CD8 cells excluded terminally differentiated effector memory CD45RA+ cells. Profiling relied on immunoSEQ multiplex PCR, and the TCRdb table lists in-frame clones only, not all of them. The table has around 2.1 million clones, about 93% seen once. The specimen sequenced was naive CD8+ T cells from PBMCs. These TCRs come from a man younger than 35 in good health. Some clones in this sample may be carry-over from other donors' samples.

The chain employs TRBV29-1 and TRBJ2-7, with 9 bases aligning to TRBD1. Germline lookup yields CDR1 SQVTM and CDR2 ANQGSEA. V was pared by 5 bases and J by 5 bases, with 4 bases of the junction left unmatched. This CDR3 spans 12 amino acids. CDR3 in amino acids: CSVPGTGNEQYF. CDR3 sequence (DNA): TGCAGCGTTCCGGGGACAGGGAACGAGCAGTACTTC.

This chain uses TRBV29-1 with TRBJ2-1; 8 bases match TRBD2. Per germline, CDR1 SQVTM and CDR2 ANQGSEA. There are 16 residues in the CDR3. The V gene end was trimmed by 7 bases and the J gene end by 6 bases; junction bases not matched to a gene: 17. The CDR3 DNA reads TGCAGCGCCTCTGGTGCCGGGGGGGTTATCATCAATGAGCAGTTCTTC. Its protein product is CSASGAGGVIINEQFF.

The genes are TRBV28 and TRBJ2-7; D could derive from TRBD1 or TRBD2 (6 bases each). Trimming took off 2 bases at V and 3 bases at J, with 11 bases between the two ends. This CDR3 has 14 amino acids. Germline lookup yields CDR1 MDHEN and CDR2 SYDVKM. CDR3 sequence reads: CASSLRGADYEQYF. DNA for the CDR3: TGTGCCAGCAGTTTAAGGGGGGCCGACTACGAGCAGTACTTC.

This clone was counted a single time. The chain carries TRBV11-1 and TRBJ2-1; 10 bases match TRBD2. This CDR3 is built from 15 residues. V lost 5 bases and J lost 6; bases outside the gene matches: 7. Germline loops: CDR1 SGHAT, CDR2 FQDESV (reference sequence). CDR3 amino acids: CASSLGTSEFNEQFF. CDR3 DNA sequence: TGTGCCAGCAGCCTCGGGACTAGCGAGTTCAATGAGCAGTTCTTC.

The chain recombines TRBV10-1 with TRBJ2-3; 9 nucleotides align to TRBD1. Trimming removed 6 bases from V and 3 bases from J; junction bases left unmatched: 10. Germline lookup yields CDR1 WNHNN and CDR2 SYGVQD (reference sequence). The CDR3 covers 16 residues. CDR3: CASRVRDRVKTDTQYF. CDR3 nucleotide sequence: TGCGCCAGCAGGGTCCGGGACAGGGTGAAGACAGATACGCAGTATTTT.

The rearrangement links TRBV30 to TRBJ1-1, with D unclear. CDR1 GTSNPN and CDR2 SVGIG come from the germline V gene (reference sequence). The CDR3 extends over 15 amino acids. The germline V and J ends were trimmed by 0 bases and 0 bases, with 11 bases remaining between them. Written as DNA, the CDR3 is TGTGCCTGGAGTGTACTATTGGGTCTGAACACTGAAGCTTTCTTT. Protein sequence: CAWSVLLGLNTEAFF.

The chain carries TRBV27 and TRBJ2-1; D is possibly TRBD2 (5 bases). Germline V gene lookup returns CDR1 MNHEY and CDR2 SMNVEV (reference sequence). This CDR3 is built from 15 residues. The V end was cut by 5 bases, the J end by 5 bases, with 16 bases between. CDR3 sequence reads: CASSPLGGLNNEQFF. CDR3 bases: TGTGCCAGCAGTCCACTTGGCGGGCTAAACAATGAGCAGTTCTTC.

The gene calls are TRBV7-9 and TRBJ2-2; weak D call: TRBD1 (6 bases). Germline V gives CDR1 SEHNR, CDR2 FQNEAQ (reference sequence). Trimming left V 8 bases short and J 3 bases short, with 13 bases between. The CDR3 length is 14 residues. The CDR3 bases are TGTGCCAGCTACAGGGTTTCGGACACCGGGGAGCTGTTTTTT. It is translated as CASYRVSDTGELFF.

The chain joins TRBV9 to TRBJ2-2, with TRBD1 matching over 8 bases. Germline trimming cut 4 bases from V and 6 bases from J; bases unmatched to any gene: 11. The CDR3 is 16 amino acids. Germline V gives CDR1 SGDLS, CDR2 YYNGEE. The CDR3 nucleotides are TGTGCCAGCAGCAGAGACAGGGGTCCTCATTCCGGGGAGCTGTTTTTT. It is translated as CASSRDRGPHSGELFF.

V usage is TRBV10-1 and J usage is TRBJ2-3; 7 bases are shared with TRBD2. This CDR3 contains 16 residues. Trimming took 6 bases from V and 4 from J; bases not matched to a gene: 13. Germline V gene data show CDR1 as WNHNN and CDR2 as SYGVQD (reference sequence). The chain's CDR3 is CASSALWEGGADTQYF. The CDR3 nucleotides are TGCGCCAGCAGCGCCCTCTGGGAGGGCGGCGCAGATACGCAGTATTTT.

The CDR3 is CSALSSADTQYF. CDR3 nucleotides: TGCAGCGCCCTAAGTTCAGCAGATACGCAGTATTTT. V usage is TRBV29-1 and J usage is TRBJ2-3, with D unresolved. The V and J ends lost 7 bases and 4 bases respectively, with 12 bases between them. Germline loops: CDR1 SQVTM, CDR2 ANQGSEA. The CDR3 is 12 amino acids.

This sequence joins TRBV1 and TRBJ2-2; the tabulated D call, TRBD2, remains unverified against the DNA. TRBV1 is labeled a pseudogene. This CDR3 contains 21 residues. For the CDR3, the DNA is TGCACCAGCAGCCAAGCTACTTACCGGGACTCCTTCGTTTGCCGCACCGGGGAGCTGTTTTTT. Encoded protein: CTSSQATYRDSFVCRTGELFF.

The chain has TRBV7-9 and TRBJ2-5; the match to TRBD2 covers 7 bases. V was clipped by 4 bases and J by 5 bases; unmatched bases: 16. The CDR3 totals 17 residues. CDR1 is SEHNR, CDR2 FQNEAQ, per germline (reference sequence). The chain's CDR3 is CASSSNPIGLGGETQYF. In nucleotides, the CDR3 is TGTGCCAGCAGCTCCAACCCGATCGGACTAGGAGGGGAGACCCAGTACTTC.

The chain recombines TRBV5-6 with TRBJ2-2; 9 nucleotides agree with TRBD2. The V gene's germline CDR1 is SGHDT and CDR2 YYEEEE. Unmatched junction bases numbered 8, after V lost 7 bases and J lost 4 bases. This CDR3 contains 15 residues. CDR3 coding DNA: TGTGCCAGCGTTAGGTGGACTAGCGTCACCGGGGAGCTGTTTTTT. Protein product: CASVRWTSVTGELFF.

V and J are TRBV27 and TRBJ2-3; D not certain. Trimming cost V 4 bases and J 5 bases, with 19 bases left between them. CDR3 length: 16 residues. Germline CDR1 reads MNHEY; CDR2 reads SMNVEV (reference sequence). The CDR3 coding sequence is TGTGCCAGCAGTTCCAACCGGGTCCCACGCGGAGATACGCAGTATTTT. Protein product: CASSSNRVPRGDTQYF.

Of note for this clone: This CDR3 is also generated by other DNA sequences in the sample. CDR3 region: CASSLGGVTEAFF. The CDR3 DNA reads TGCGCCAGCAGCTTGGGTGGGGTCACTGAAGCTTTCTTT. The chain employs TRBV5-1 and TRBJ1-1; D ambiguous. The CDR3 consists of 13 residues. CDR1 is SGHRS, CDR2 YFSETQ, per germline. Trimming left V 0 bases short and J 4 bases short, with 7 bases between.